This TCR beta chain was sequenced for a study of cytomegalovirus exposure and HLA in healthy donors. Use of 60 Vbeta and 13 Jbeta primers characterized the PCR. The repertoire was sequenced with immunoSEQ multiplex PCR; TCRdb's copy has only in-frame clones and lacks some. The sample consists of some 78,000 clones, approximately 77% of them appearing once. Germline lookup yields CDR1 SGHRS and CDR2 YFSETQ. J lost 7 bases, V lost 3 bases, and 4 bases had no gene match. The CDR3 loop spans 13 amino acids. V is TRBV5-1 and J is TRBJ2-1; TRBD1 matches at 7 bases. The clonotype originates from a woman aged 40-49 years in good health and CMV-seropositive. Sequenced input: PBMCs. The CDR3 protein is CASSSQGENEQFF. The CDR3 DNA follows: TGCGCCAGCAGCTCCCAGGGGGAAAATGAGCAGTTCTTC.